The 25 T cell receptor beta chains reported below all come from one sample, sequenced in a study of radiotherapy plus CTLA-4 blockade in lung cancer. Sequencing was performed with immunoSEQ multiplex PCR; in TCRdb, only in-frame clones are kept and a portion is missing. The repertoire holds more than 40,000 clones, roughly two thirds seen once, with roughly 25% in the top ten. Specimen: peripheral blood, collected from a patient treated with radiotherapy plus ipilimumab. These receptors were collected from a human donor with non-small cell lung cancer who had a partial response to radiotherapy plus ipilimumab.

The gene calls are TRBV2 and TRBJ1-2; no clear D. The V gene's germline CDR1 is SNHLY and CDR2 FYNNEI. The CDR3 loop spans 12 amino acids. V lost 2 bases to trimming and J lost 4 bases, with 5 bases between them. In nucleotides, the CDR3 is TGTGCCAGCAGTGAAAACAGCTATGGCTACACCTTC. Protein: CASSENSYGYTF.

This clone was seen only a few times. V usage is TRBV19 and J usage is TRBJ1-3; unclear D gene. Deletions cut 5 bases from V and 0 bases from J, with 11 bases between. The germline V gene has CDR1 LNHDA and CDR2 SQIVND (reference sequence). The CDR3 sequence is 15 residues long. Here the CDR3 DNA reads TGTGCCAGTAGTGACTTTCCGGGCTCTGGAAACACCATATATTTT. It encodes CASSDFPGSGNTIYF.

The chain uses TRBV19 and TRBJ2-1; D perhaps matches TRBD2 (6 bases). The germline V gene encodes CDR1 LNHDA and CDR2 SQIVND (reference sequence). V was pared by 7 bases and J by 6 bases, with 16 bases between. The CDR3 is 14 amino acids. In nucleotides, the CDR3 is TGTGCCAGTACTACGGGACTTGCCATCAATGAGCAGTTCTTC. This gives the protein CASTTGLAINEQFF.

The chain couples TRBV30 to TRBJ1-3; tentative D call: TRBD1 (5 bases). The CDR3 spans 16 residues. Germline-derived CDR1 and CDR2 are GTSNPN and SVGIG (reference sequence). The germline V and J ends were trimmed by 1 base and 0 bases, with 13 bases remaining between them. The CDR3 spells CAWSGMDGGSGNTIYF. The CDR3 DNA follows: TGTGCCTGGAGTGGGATGGACGGGGGCTCTGGAAACACCATATATTTT.

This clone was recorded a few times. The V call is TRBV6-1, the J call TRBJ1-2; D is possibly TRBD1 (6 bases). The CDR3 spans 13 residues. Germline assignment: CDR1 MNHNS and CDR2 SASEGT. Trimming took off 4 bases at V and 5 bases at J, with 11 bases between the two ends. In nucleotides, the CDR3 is TGTGCCAGCAGTGTTGATAGGGGGTATGGCTACACCTTC. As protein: CASSVDRGYGYTF.

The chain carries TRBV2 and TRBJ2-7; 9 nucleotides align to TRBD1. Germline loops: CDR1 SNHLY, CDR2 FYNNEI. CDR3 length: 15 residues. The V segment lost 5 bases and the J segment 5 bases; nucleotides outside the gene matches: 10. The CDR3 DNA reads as TGTGCCAGCAGTCCATTAGGGACAGGGTTTGACGAGCAGTACTTC. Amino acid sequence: CASSPLGTGFDEQYF. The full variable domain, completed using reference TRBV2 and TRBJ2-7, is EPEVTQTPSHQVTQMGQEVILRCVPISNHLYFYWYRQILGQKVEFLVSFYNNEISEKSEIFDDQFSVERPDGSNFTLKIRSTKLEDSAMYFCASSPLGTGFDEQYFGPGTRLTVT.

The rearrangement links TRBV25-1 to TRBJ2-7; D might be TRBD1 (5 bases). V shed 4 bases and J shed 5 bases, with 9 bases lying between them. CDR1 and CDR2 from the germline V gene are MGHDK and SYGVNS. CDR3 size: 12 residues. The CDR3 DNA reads TGTGCCAGCAGTGGGGGCCCTCACGAGCAGTACTTC. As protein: CASSGGPHEQYF.

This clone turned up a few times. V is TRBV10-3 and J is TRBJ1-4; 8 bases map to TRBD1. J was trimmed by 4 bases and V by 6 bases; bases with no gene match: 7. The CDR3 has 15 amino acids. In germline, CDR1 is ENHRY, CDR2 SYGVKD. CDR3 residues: CAISPDRGSNEKLFF. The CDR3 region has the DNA TGTGCCATCAGCCCCGACAGGGGAAGTAATGAAAAACTGTTTTTT.

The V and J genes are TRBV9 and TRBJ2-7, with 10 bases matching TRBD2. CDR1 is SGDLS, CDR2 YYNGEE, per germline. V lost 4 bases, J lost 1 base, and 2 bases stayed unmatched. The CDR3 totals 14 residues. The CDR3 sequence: CASSSAGGSYEQYF. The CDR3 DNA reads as TGTGCCAGCAGCTCAGCGGGGGGGTCCTACGAGCAGTACTTC. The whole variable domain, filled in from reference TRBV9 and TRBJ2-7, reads DSGVTQTPKHLITATGQRVTLRCSPRSGDLSVYWYQQSLDQGLQFLIQYYNGEERAKGNILERFSAQQFPDLHSELNLSSLELGDSALYFCASSSAGGSYEQYFGPGTRLTVT.

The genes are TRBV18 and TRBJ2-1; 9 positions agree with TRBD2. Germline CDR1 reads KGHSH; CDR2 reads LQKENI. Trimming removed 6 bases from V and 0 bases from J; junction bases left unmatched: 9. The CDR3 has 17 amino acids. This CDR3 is CASSWREGNSSYNEQFF. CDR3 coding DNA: TGTGCCAGCTCTTGGCGGGAGGGAAACAGCTCCTACAATGAGCAGTTCTTC.

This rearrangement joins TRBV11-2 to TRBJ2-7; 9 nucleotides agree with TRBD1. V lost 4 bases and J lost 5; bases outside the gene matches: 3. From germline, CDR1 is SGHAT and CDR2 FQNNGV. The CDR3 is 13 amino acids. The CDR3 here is CASSWTGANEQYF. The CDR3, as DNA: TGTGCCAGCAGCTGGACAGGGGCTAACGAGCAGTACTTC.

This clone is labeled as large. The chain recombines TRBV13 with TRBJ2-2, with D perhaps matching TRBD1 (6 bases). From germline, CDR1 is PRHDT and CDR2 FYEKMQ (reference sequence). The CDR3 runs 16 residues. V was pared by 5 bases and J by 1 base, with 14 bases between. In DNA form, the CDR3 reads TGTGCCAGCAGCCTACAGGGTTGGGAGAACACCGGGGAGCTGTTTTTT. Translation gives CASSLQGWENTGELFF.

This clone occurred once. CDR3 coding DNA: TGTGCCAGCAGTTTAATCGCGGGAGGGTCAGATACGCAGTATTTT. Its translation: CASSLIAGGSDTQYF. The rearrangement uses TRBV28 and TRBJ2-3; 9 nucleotides match TRBD2. The CDR3 is 15 residues long. CDR1 and CDR2 from the germline V gene are MDHEN and SYDVKM. V lost 2 bases and J lost 4; bases outside the gene matches: 4.

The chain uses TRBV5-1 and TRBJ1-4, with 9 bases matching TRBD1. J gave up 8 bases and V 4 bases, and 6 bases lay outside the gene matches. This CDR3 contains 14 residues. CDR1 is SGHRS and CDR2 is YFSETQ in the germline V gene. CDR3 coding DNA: TGCGCCAGCAGCACGGGACAGGGAAGCGAAAAACTGTTTTTT. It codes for CASSTGQGSEKLFF.

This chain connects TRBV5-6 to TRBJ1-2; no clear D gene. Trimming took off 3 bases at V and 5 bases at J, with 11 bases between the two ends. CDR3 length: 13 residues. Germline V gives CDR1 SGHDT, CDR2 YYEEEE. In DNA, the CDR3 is TGTGCCAGCAGCTGGGTTCAGGCGTATGGCTACACCTTC. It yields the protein CASSWVQAYGYTF.

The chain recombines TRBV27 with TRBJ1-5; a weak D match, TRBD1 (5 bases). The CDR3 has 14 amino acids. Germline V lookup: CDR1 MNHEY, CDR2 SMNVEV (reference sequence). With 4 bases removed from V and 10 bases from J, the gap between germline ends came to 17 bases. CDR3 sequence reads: CASSSSGGPLPQHF. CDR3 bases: TGTGCCAGCAGTTCCTCCGGGGGTCCCCTTCCCCAGCATTTT.

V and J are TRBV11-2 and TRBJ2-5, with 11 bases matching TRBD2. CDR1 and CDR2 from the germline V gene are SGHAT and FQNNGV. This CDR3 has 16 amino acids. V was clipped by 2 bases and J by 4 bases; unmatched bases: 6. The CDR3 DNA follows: TGTGCCAGCAGCTTATTTGCTAGCGGGGGGACAGAGACCCAGTACTTC. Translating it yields CASSLFASGGTETQYF.

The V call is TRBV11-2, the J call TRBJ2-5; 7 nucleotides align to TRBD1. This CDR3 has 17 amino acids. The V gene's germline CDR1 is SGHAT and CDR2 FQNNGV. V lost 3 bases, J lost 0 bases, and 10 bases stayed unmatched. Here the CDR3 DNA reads TGTGCCAGCAGCTTGGTTGGGGGACAGAACTACCAAGAGACCCAGTACTTC. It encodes CASSLVGGQNYQETQYF.

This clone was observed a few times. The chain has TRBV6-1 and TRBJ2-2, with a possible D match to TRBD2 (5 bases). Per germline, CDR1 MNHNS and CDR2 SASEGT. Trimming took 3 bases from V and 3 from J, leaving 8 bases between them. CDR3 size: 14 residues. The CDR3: CASSDGGYTGELFF. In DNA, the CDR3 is TGTGCCAGCAGTGACGGAGGATACACCGGGGAGCTGTTTTTT.

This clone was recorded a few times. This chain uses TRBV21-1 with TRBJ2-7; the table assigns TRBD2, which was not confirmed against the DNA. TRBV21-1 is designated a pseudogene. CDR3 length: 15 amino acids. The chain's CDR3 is CASSRLLAGPYEQYF. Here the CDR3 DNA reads TGTGCCAGCAGCCGACTACTAGCGGGCCCCTACGAGCAGTACTTC.

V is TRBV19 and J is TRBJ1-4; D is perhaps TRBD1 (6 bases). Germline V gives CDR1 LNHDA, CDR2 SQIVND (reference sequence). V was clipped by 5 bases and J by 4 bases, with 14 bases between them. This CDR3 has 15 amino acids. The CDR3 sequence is CASSPSGHGNEKLFF. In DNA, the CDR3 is TGTGCCAGTAGTCCGTCGGGACACGGTAATGAAAAACTGTTTTTT.

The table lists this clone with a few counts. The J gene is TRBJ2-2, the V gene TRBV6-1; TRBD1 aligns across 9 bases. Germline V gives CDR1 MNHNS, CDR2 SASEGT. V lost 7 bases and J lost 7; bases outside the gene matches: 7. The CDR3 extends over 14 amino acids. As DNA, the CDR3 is TGTGCCAGCAATACAGGGGGCGCTTTCGGGGAGCTGTTTTTT. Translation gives CASNTGGAFGELFF.

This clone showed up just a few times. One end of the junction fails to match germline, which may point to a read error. DNA of the CDR3: TGTGCCAGCAGGGGGACTACTGAAAAACTGTTTTTT. Translation: CASRGTTEKLFF. The chain recombines TRBV6-1 with TRBJ1-4; possibly TRBD1 for D (5 bases). Per germline, CDR1 MNHNS and CDR2 SASEGT. The CDR3 runs 12 residues.

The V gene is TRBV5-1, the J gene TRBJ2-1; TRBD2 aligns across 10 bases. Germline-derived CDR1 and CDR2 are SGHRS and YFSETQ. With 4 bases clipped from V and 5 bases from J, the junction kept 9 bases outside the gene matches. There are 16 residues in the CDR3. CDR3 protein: CASSPHTSGVDNEQFF. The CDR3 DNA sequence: TGCGCCAGCAGCCCCCATACTAGCGGGGTAGACAATGAGCAGTTCTTC.

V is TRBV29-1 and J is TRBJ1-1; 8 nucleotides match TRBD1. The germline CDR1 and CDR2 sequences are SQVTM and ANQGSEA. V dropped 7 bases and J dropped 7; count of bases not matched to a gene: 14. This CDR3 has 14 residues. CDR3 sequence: CSASVSGQGFEAFF. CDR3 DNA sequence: TGCAGCGCTTCTGTCAGCGGACAGGGCTTTGAAGCTTTCTTT.